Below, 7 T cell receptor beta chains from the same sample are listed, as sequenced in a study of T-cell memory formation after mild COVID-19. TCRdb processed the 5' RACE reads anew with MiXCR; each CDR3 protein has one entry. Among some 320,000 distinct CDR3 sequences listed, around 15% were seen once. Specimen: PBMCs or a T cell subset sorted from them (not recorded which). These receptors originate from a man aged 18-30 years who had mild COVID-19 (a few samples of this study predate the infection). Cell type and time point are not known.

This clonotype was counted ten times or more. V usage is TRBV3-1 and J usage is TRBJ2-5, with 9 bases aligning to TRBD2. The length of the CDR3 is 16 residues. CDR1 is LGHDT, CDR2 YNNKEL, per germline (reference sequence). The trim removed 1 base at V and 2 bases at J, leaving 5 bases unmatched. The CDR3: CASSQVLAGLQETQYF. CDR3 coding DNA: TGTGCCAGCAGCCAAGTCCTAGCGGGGTTGCAAGAGACCCAGTACTTC.

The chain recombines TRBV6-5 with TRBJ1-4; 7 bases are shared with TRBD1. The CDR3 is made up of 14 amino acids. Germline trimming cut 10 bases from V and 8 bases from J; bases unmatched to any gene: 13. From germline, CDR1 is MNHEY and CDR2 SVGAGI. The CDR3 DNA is TGTGCCACCAGATCCAGGGGGTTTGGAGAAAAACTGTTTTTT. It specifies CATRSRGFGEKLFF.

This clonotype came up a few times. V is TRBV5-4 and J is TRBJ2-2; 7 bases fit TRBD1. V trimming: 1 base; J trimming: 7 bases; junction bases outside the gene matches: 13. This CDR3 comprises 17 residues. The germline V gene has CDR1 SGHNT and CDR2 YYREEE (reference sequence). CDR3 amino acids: CASSLSRGGALGGELFF. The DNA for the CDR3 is TGTGCCAGCAGCTTGAGTAGAGGGGGCGCGTTGGGCGGGGAGCTGTTTTTT.

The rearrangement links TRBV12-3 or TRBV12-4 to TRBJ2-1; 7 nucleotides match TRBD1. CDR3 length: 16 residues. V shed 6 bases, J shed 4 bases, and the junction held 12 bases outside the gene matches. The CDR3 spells CASRDLIGGAYNEQFF. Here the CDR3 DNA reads TGTGCCAGCAGGGACTTGATAGGGGGCGCTTACAATGAGCAGTTCTTC.

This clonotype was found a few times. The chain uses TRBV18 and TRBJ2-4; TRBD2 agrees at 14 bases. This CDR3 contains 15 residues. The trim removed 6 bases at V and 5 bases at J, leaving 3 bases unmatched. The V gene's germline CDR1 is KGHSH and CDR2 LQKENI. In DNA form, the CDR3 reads TGTGCCAGCTCCCCGACTAGCGGGGGGGAAAACATTCAGTACTTC. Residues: CASSPTSGGENIQYF. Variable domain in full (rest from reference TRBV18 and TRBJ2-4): NAGVMQNPRHLVRRRGQEARLRCSPMKGHSHVYWYRQLPEEGLKFMVYLQKENIIDESGMPKERFSAEFPKEGPSILRIQQVVRGDSAAYFCASSPTSGGENIQYFGAGTRLSVL.

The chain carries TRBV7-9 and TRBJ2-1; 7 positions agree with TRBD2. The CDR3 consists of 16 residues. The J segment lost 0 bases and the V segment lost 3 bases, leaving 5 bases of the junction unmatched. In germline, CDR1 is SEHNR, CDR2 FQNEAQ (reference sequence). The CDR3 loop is CASSFPGRSSYNEQFF. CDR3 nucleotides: TGTGCCAGCAGCTTCCCCGGGAGGAGCTCCTACAATGAGCAGTTCTTC.

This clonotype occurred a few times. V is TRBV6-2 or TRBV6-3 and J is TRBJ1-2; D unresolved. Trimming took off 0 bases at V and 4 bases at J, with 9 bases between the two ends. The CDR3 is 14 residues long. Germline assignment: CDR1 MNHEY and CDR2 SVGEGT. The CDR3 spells CASSYSYNSYGYTF. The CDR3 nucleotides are TGTGCCAGCAGTTACTCGTACAATAGCTATGGCTACACCTTC.